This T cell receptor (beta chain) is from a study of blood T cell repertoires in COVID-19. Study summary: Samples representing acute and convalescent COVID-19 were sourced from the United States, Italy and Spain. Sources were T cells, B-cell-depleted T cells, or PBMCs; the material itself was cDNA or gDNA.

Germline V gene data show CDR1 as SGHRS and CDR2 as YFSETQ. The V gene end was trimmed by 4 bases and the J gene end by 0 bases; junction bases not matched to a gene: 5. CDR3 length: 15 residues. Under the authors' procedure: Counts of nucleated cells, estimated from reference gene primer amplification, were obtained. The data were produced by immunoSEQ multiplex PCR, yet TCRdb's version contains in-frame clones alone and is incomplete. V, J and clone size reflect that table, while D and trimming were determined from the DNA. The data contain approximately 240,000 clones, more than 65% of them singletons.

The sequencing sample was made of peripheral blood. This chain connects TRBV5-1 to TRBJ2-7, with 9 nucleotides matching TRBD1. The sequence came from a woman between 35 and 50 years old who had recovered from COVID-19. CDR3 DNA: TGCGCCAGCAGCCCGAGGACAGGGGACTCCTACGAGCAGTACTTC. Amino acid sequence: CASSPRTGDSYEQYF.